Below, one TCR beta chain is given with its context. It lacks a known antigen. No base quality information exists; no much larger clone differs at one position. A FACSAria II was used to sort memory CD4+ T cells, defined as single viable CD3+CD4+CD8-CD45RO+ cells. CMV serostatus was determined with a Roche Elecsys assay detecting serum IgG against CMV pp150, pp28, p38 and p52. Once the samples were thawed, total CD4+ T cells were enriched through positive selection using CD4 magnetic microbeads. The samples came from a separate study whose specific focus was interrogating the CD4+ T cell memory repertoire. Peripheral blood mononuclear cells were isolated and cryopreserved according to standard operating procedures, and serum was kept at -80 degrees C. CD3-PerCP (BW264/56), CD4-APC (RPA-T4), CD45RO-PE (UCHT1) and CD8-Pacific Orange (3B5) antibodies were used for staining, and non-viable cells were excluded with Sytox blue.

This specimen belongs to a study of memory CD4+ T cells and cytomegalovirus serostatus (dated by TCRdb to between 2017 and 2020). As for the study more broadly: A total of roughly 35 healthy Belgian adults, of whom 9 were CMV seropositive and some 24 were CMV seronegative, were included in the cohort. To replicate a published TCR-based CMV serostatus classifier, the study sequenced CD4+ memory TCRbeta repertoires from a Belgian cohort whose cytomegalovirus serostatus was known. Broad study findings and their caveats: For CMV serostatus prediction, a median bootstrapped AUC of 0.95 was reached with the original framework, and a median bootstrapped AUC of approximately 0.92 was reached with a US-trained random forest. Among the 150 to 200 previously reported CMV-associated TCRbeta sequences, over 65 showed up in the CD4+ memory repertoires, with each one found in between one and five individuals. The results were interpreted as suggesting that the CMV-associated TCR signature is largely present in the CD4+ memory repertoire. Unlike the original study, which covered naive and memory CD4+ and CD8+ populations, the Belgian study sequenced only CD4+CD45RO+ memory cells. On the Belgian cohort, the classifier based on the original framework reached a median bootstrapped AUC of about 0.96, with a 95% CI of 0.76-1.00.

The Quick-DNA Microprep Kit was used to extract genomic DNA from the sorted cells. Amplification of TCRbeta DNA was done with the immunoSEQ hsTCRbeta kit, following the protocol from the manufacturer. TCRbeta libraries were sequenced on an Illumina MiSeq instrument. Under the source paper's analysis protocol: Removing out-of-frame sequences left 2,204,828 distinct TCRbeta sequences, an average of around 70,000 per individual. Each individual was scored according to the count of over 150 previously reported CMV-associated TCRbeta sequences and the total productive distinct TCRbeta count. A beta-binomial model was reimplemented in Python, and scikit-learn random forests with default parameters were trained on US cohort data. Classifier performance on the Belgian cohort was reported as the median AUC with percentile confidence intervals calculated over 10,000 bootstrap iterations. The table was pulled from immuneACCESS by TCRdb, which kept in-frame rearrangements only. Such tables lose some clones; where checked, under half of the loss comes from unresolved V genes, and the rest has no known cause. The DNA was the basis for D and trimming; V, J and clone size are from that table. Recorded for this sample are about 73,000 clones; around 80% of them occurred a single time. Clones ranked in the top ten supply 2% to 3% of the sample.

According to the germline V gene (reference sequence), CDR1 reads SEHNR and CDR2 reads FQNEAQ. Deletion took 5 bases off V and 3 bases off J, with a span of 13 bases between the germline ends. The CDR3 goes from the cysteine to the phenylalanine over 14 residues. This entry keeps only the CDR3 DNA: 42 bases, framed from base 1. The TCR was taken from an adult in good health and CMV-seropositive. The chain employs TRBV7-9 and TRBJ1-2; the D segment cannot be called with confidence. The sample consisted of memory CD4+ T cells from blood. The DNA sequence is given as TGTGCCAGCAGCCCAATTGCCACCGACTATGGCTACACCTTC. It encodes CASSPIATDYGYTF.